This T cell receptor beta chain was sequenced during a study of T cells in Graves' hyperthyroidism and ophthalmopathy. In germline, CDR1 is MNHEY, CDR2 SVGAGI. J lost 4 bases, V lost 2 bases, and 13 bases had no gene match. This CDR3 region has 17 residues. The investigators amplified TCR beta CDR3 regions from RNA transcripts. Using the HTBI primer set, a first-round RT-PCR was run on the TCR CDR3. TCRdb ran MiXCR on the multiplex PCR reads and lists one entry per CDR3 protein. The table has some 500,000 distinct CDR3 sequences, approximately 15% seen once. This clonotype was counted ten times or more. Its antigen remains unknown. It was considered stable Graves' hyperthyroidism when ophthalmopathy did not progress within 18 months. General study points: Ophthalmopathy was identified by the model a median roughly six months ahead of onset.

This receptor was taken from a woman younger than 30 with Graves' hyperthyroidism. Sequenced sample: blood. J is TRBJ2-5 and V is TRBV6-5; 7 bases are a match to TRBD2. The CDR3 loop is CASSYGGGSSWRETQYF. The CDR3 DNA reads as TGTGCCAGCAGTTACGGTGGCGGGAGTAGCTGGAGAGAGACCCAGTACTTC.